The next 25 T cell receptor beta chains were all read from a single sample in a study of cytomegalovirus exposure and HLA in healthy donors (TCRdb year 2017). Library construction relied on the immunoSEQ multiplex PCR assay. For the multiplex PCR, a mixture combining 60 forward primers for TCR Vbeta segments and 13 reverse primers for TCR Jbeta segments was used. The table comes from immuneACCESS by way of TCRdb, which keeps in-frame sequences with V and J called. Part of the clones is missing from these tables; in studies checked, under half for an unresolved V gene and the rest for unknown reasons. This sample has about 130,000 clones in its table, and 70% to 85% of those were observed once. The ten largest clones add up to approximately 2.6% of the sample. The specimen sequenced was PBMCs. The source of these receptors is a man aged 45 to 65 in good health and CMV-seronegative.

CDR3 sequence (DNA): TGTGCCAGTAGAACGACAGGGGCCTGGAGGAGTTCACCCCTCCACTTT. Protein: CASRTTGAWRSSPLHF. The V and J genes are TRBV19 and TRBJ1-6, with 8 bases fitting TRBD1. CDR3 length: 16 amino acids. V lost 6 bases and J lost 9; bases outside the gene matches: 13. From germline, CDR1 is LNHDA and CDR2 SQIVND (reference sequence).

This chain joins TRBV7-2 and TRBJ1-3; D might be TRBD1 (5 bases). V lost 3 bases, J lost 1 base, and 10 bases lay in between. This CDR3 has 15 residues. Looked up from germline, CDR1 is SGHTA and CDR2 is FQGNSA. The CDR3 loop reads CASSFGGGSGNTIYF. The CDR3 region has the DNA TGTGCCAGCAGCTTTGGGGGGGGGTCTGGAAACACCATATATTTT.

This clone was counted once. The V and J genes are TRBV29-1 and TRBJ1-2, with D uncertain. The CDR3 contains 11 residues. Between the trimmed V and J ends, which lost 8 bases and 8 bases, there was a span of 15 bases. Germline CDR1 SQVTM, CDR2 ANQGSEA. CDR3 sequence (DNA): TGCAGCACAATGGGCCAAGACGGCTACACCTTC. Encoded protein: CSTMGQDGYTF.

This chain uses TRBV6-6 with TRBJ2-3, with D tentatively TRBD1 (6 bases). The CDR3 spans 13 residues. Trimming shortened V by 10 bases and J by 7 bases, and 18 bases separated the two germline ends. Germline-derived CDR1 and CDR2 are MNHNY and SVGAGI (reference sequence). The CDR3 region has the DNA TGTGCCAACGCGCTCACAGGGACGAATACGCAGTATTTT. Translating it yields CANALTGTNTQYF.

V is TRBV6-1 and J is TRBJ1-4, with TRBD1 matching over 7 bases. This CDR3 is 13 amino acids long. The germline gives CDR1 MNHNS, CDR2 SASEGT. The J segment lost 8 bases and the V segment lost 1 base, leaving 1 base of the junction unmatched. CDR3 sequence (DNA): TGTGCCAGCAGTGAAGACAGGGGAGAAAAACTGTTTTTT. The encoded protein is CASSEDRGEKLFF.

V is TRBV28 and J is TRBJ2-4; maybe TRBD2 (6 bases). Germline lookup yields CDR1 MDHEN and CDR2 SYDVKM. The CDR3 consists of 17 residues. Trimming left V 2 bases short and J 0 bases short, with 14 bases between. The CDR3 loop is CASSLVGGGIAKNIQYF. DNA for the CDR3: TGTGCCAGCAGTTTAGTGGGAGGTGGGATAGCCAAAAACATTCAGTACTTC.

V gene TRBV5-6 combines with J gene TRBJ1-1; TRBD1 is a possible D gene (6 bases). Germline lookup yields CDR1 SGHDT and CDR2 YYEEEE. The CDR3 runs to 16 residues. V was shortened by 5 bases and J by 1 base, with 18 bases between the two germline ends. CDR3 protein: CASRPTGQWANTEAFF. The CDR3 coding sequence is TGTGCCAGCAGGCCTACAGGGCAATGGGCGAACACTGAAGCTTTCTTT.

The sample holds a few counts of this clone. The CDR3 reads CASSADSMNTEAFF. DNA of the CDR3: TGTGCCAGCAGTGCCGACAGCATGAACACTGAAGCTTTCTTT. The chain uses TRBV6-1 and TRBJ1-1; weak D call: TRBD1 (5 bases). This CDR3 has 14 residues. CDR1 is MNHNS, CDR2 SASEGT, per germline. The V and J ends lost 4 bases and 0 bases respectively, with 9 bases between them.

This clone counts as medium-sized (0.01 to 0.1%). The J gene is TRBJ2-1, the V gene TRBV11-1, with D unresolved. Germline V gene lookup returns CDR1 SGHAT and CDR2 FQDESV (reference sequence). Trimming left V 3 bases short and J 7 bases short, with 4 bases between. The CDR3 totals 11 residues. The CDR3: CASSFRNEQFF. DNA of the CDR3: TGTGCCAGCAGCTTTCGTAATGAGCAGTTCTTC.

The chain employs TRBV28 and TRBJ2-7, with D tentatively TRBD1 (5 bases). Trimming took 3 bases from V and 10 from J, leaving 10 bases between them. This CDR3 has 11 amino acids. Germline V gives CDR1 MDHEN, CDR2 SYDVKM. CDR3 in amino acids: CASSFGALQYF. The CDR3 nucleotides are TGTGCCAGCAGTTTTGGGGCCCTCCAGTACTTC.

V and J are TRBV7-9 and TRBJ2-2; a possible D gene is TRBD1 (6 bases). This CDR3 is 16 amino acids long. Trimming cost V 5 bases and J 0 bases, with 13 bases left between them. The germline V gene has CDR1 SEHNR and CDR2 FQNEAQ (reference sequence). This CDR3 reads CASSHPGTTNTGELFF. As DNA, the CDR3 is TGTGCCAGCAGCCATCCCGGGACAACGAACACCGGGGAGCTGTTTTTT. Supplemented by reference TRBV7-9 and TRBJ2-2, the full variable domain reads DTGVSQNPRHKITKRGQNVTFRCDPISEHNRLYWYRQTLGQGPEFLTYFQNEAQLEKSRLLSDRFSAERPKGSFSTLEIQRTEQGDSAMYLCASSHPGTTNTGELFFGEGSRLTVL.

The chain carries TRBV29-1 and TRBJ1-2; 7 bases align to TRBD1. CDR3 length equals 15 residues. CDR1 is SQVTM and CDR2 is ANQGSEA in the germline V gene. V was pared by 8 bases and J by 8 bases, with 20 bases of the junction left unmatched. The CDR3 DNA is TGCAGCCTACGAGTCGGGACAGAAGGCTCTGGGGGCTACACCTTC. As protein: CSLRVGTEGSGGYTF.

This CDR3 is CASSQERQKNIQYF. For the CDR3, the DNA is TGTGCCAGCAGCCAAGAGAGACAGAAAAACATTCAGTACTTC. This chain connects TRBV4-2 to TRBJ2-4, with D tentatively TRBD1 (5 bases). The CDR3 consists of 14 residues. Trimming removed 0 bases at V and 4 bases at J, with 7 bases between. CDR1 and CDR2 (germline): LGHNA, YNFKEQ.

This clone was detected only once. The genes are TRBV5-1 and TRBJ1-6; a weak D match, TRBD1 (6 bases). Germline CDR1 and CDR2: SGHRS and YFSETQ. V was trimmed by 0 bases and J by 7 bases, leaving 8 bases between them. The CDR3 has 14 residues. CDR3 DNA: TGCGCCAGCAGCTTGGGGGACATCAATTCACCCCTCCACTTT. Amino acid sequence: CASSLGDINSPLHF. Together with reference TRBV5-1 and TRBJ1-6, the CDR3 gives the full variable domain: KAGVTQTPRYLIKTRGQQVTLSCSPISGHRSVSWYQQTPGQGLQFLFEYFSETQRNKGNFPGRFSGRQFSNSRSEMNVSTLELGDSALYLCASSLGDINSPLHFGNGTRLTVT.

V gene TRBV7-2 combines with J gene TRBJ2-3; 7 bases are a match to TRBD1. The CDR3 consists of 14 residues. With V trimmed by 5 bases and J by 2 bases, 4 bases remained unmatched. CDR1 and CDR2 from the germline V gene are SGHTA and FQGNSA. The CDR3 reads CASSLTGTTDTQYF. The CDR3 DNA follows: TGTGCCAGCAGCCTGACAGGGACCACAGATACGCAGTATTTT.

The CDR3 DNA reads as TGTGCCAGTAGTATAGTGGGAGATAATTCACCCCTCCACTTT. Encoded protein: CASSIVGDNSPLHF. This sequence joins TRBV19 and TRBJ1-6; D unresolved. From germline, CDR1 is LNHDA and CDR2 SQIVND (reference sequence). There are 14 residues in the CDR3. Trimming pared 1 base from V and 5 bases from J, leaving 6 bases between.

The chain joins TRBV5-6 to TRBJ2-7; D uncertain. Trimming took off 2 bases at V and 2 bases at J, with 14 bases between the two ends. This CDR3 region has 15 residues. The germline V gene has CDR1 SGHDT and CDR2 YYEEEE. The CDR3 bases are TGTGCCAGCAGCTTAGTAGTCAGGCCCCCCTACGAGCAGTACTTC. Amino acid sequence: CASSLVVRPPYEQYF.

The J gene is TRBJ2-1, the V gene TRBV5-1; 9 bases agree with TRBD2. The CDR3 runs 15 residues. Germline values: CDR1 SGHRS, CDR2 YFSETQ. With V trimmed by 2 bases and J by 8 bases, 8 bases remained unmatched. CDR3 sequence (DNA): TGCGCCAGCAGCTTTGCGGGGGGGCCTGGATATGAGCAGTTCTTC. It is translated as CASSFAGGPGYEQFF.

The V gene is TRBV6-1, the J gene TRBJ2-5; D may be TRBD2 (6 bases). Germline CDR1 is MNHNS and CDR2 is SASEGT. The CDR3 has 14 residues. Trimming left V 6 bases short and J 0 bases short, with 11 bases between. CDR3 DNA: TGTGCCAGCAGCGGGGGACCGAACCAAGAGACCCAGTACTTC. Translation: CASSGGPNQETQYF.

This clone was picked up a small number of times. The CDR3 loop reads CASSVRGGGRDEQFF. The CDR3 DNA sequence: TGCGCCAGCAGTGTGCGGGGCGGGGGGCGAGATGAGCAGTTCTTC. The rearrangement joins TRBV10-1 to TRBJ2-1; TRBD2 matches 8 bases. The CDR3 is made up of 15 amino acids. Germline trimming cut 4 bases from V and 8 bases from J; bases unmatched to any gene: 10. The germline V gene encodes CDR1 WNHNN and CDR2 SYGVQD (reference sequence).

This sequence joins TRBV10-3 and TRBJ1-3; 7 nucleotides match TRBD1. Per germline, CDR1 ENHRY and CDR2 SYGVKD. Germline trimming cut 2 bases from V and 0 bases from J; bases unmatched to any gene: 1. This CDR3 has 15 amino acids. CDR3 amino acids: CAISEGQASGNTIYF. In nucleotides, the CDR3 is TGTGCCATCAGTGAGGGACAGGCCTCTGGAAACACCATATATTTT.

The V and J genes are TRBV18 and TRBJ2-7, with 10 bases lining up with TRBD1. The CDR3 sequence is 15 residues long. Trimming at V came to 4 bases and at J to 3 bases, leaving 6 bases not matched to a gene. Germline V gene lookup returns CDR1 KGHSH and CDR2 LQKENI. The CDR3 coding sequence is TGTGCCAGCTCACTAGGACAGGGGGAGGACTACGAGCAGTACTTC. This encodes CASSLGQGEDYEQYF.

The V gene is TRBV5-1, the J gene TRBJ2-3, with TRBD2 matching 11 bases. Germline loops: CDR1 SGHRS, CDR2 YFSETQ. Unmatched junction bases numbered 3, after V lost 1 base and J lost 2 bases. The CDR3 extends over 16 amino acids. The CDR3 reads CASSLNSGGATDTQYF. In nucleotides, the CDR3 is TGCGCCAGCAGCTTGAATAGCGGGGGGGCCACAGATACGCAGTATTTT.

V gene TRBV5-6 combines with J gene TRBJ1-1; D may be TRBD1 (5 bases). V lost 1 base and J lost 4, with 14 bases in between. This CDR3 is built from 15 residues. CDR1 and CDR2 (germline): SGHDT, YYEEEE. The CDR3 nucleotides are TGTGCCAGCAGCTTGTCATCAGGGCCCGGCACTGAAGCTTTCTTT. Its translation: CASSLSSGPGTEAFF.

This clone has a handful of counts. CDR3 nucleotides: TGTGCCAGCAGGGCGGGACTAGCAGCAGATACGCAGTATTTT. It encodes CASRAGLAADTQYF. The V and J genes are TRBV2 and TRBJ2-3; 9 bases fit TRBD2. The CDR3 spans 14 residues. Per the germline V gene, CDR1 is SNHLY and CDR2 is FYNNEI. V shed 6 bases, J shed 4 bases, and the junction held 5 bases outside the gene matches. Full variable domain (outside the CDR3, taken from reference TRBV2 and TRBJ2-3): EPEVTQTPSHQVTQMGQEVILRCVPISNHLYFYWYRQILGQKVEFLVSFYNNEISEKSEIFDDQFSVERPDGSNFTLKIRSTKLEDSAMYFCASRAGLAADTQYFGPGTRLTVL.